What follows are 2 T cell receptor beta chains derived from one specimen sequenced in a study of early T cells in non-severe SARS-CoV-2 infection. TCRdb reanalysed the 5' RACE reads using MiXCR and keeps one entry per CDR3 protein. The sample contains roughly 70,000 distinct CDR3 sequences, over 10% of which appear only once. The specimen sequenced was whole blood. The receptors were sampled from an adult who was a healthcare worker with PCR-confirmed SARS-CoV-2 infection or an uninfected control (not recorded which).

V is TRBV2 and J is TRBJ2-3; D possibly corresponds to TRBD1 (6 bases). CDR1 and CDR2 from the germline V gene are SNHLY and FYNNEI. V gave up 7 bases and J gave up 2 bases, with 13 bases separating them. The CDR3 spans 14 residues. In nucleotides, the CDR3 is TGTGCCAGCAAACGGGACATGGACACAGATACGCAGTATTTT. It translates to CASKRDMDTDTQYF.

The CDR3 DNA reads as TGTGCCATCAGTGAAGTGGGTGAAGCTTTCTTT. Encoded protein: CAISEVGEAFF. This chain uses TRBV10-3 with TRBJ1-1; D not certain. In germline, CDR1 is ENHRY, CDR2 SYGVKD. This CDR3 contains 11 residues. Trimming shortened V by 3 bases and J by 7 bases, and 6 bases separated the two germline ends.